This entry describes one T cell receptor (beta chain). Its specificity is not known. The CDR3 totals 13 residues. Trimming removed 1 base at V and 0 bases at J, with 2 bases between. Looked up from germline, CDR1 is SGHRS and CDR2 is YFSETQ. The data stem from a study of long-term antiretroviral therapy in people with HIV. Findings of the study overall: Older ART regimens may have been in use when blood was drawn between the mid-2000s and the late 2010s.

Investigators performed immunoSEQ version v3.0 at survey level. Assay: immunoSEQ multiplex PCR; the TCRdb copy retains only in-frame clones and omits some. The repertoire has tens of thousands of clones, more than 70% of them found once; the top ten carry 4.5% to 6%. This sequence originates from a woman younger than 45 with HIV. This sequence joins TRBV5-1 and TRBJ1-5; no clear D. The sample consisted of unsorted PBMCs, taken 0.8 years after starting antiretroviral therapy. CDR3 bases: TGCGCCAGCAGCTTGTATAGCAATCAGCCCCAGCATTTT. Translating gives CASSLYSNQPQHF. Complete variable domain (other parts from reference TRBV5-1 and TRBJ1-5): KAGVTQTPRYLIKTRGQQVTLSCSPISGHRSVSWYQQTPGQGLQFLFEYFSETQRNKGNFPGRFSGRQFSNSRSEMNVSTLELGDSALYLCASSLYSNQPQHFGDGTRLSIL.